This T cell receptor beta chain was identified during a study of blood T cell repertoires in COVID-19. Study information: Samples of COVID-19 (acute and convalescent) were obtained from the United States, Italy and Spain. The analysed material was cDNA or gDNA that came from T cells, B-cell-depleted T cells, or PBMCs.

Per the original data handling: Scientists estimated how many nucleated cells there were by amplifying reference gene primers. Repertoires were generated with immunoSEQ multiplex PCR, while TCRdb's copy carries only in-frame clones and drops some. Clonal size and the V and J genes are those of that table, whereas D and trimming came from the DNA. The sample has about 65,000 clones, approximately 75% seen once; the top ten hold 15%. The CDR3 runs 15 residues. The V gene's germline CDR1 is SGHRS and CDR2 YFSETQ. The V gene end was trimmed by 3 bases and the J gene end by 5 bases; junction bases not matched to a gene: 7.

This sequence was found in an older man with acute or convalescent COVID-19. V gene TRBV5-1 combines with J gene TRBJ1-2; 10 bases map to TRBD1. The sample was peripheral blood. The chain's CDR3 is CASSSIPGQGYGYTF. CDR3 DNA sequence: TGCGCCAGCAGCTCAATACCGGGACAGGGGTATGGCTACACCTTC.